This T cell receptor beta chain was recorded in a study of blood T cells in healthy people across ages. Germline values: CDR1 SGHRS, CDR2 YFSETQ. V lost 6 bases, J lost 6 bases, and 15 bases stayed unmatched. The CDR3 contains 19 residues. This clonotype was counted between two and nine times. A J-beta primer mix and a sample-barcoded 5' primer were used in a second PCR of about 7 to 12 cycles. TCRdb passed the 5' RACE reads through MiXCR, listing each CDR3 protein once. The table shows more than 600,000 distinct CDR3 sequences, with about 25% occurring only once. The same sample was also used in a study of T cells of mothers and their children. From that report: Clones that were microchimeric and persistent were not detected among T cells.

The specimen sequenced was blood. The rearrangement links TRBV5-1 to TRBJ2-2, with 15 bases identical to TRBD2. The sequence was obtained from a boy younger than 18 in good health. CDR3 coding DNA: TGCGCCAGCAAAACTGCGGGACTAGCGGGGGGATACCGTCCCGGGGAGCTGTTTTTT. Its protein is CASKTAGLAGGYRPGELFF.